These 2 T cell receptor beta chains came from one sample sequenced in a study of tumour-infiltrating T cells in Burkitt lymphoma. Generated by immunoSEQ multiplex PCR, the TCRdb table keeps only in-frame clones and is missing some. The data show around 48,000 clones, with more than 25% seen just once and 2.9% held by the top ten. Sequencing input: tumor tissue. The receptors come from a human donor with Burkitt lymphoma.

The chain carries TRBV21-1 and TRBJ2-3; TRBD2 was called by the table and not checked on the DNA. TRBV21-1 is annotated as a pseudogene. The CDR3 is 15 amino acids. DNA for the CDR3: TGTGCCAGCAGCAAAATCTCGGGAAGCACAGATACGCAGTATTTT. The encoded protein is CASSKISGSTDTQYF.

This clone has a handful of counts. The rearrangement links TRBV25-1 to TRBJ1-5, with a tentative D call TRBD1 (5 bases). The CDR3 sequence is 14 residues long. Between the trimmed V and J ends, which lost 6 bases and 3 bases, there was a span of 12 bases. Germline CDR1 is MGHDK and CDR2 is SYGVNS. The CDR3 DNA reads TGTGCCAGCAGCCAAACAGGACACAATCAGCCCCAGCATTTT. Its translation is CASSQTGHNQPQHF.